This entry describes one TCR beta chain. These data come from a study of OX40 agonist ivuxolimab in advanced cancers. Study information: Earlier treatment with anti-PD-1, anti-PD-L1 or anti-CTLA-4 was permitted, and over 35% had received some. Three patients, one with hepatocellular carcinoma and two with cutaneous melanoma, responded partially.

Germline loops: CDR1 LNHDA, CDR2 SQIVND (reference sequence). CDR3 length: 14 amino acids. V lost 5 bases to trimming and J lost 6 bases; unmatched junction nucleotides: 9. Generated by immunoSEQ multiplex PCR, the TCRdb table keeps only in-frame clones and is missing some. The sample yields 30,000 to 45,000 clones, around 87% seen once. This TCR was recovered from an adult with an advanced solid tumor such as melanoma, head and neck, liver or kidney cancer. This material consisted of CD4+ or CD8+ T cells sorted from blood, taken in a trial of the OX40 agonist ivuxolimab. The chain couples TRBV19 to TRBJ1-1; 7 bases match TRBD1. In DNA, the CDR3 is TGTGCCAGTAGTCCCCCGGAGGGGGCCGCTGAAGCTTTCTTT. As protein: CASSPPEGAAEAFF. Full variable domain (outside the CDR3, taken from reference TRBV19 and TRBJ1-1): DGGITQSPKYLFRKEGQNVTLSCEQNLNHDAMYWYRQDPGQGLRLIYYSQIVNDFQKGDIAEGYSVSREKKESFPLTVTSAQKNPTAFYLCASSPPEGAAEAFFGQGTRLTVV.